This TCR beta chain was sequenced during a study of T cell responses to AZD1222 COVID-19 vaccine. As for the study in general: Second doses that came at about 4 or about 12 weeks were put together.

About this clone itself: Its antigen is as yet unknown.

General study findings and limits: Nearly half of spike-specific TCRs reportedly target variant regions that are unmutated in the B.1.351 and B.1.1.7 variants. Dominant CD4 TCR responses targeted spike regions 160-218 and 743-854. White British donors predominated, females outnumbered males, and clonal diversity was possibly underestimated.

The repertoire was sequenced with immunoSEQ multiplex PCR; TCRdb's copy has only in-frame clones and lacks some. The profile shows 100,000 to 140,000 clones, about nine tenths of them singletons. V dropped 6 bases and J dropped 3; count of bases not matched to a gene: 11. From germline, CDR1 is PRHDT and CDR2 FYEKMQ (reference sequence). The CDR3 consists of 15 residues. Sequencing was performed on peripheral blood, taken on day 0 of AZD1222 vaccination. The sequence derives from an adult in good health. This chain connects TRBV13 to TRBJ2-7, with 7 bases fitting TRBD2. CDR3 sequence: CASSFTGGNRYEQYF. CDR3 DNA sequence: TGTGCCAGCAGTTTTACCGGGGGGAACCGCTACGAGCAGTACTTC.